A single sample gave rise to the 9 T cell receptor beta chains below, sequenced in a study of CD8+ T cells in alopecia areata. TCR sequencing used cDNA made by reverse transcription of extracted RNA. Libraries were prepared by immunoSEQ multiplex PCR; TCRdb keeps only in-frame clonotypes and omits some of them. The sample records over 150,000 clones, roughly three fifths being singletons. The sample comprised CD8+ T cells sorted from blood. Receptors were obtained from a human donor in good health.

The chain couples TRBV10-2 to TRBJ2-5; TRBD2 agrees at 9 bases. Germline CDR1 and CDR2: WSHSY and SAAADI. V was clipped by 8 bases and J by 4 bases; unmatched bases: 11. The CDR3 loop spans 15 amino acids. The CDR3 bases are TGCGCCAGCCCCCGAAGGCGGGGGGGCGGAGAGACCCAGTACTTC. Translation: CASPRRRGGGETQYF.

This rearrangement joins TRBV4-1 to TRBJ2-7; D gene ambiguous. The CDR3 spans 13 residues. Germline V lookup: CDR1 MGHRA, CDR2 YSYEKL. V dropped 4 bases and J dropped 3 bases, with 10 bases sitting between them. The CDR3 region is CASSPRQDYEQYF. CDR3 nucleotides: TGCGCCAGCAGCCCTCGCCAAGACTACGAGCAGTACTTC.

This clone has just one count. The chain employs TRBV27 and TRBJ1-5; unclear D gene. CDR1 MNHEY and CDR2 SMNVEV come from the germline V gene (reference sequence). V lost 8 bases and J 0 bases, leaving 8 bases between the germline ends. This CDR3 has 13 amino acids. The CDR3 coding sequence is TGTGCCAGCGGGTCTCTTAGCAATCAGCCCCAGCATTTT. This translates into CASGSLSNQPQHF.

The DNA of the CDR3 is TGCAGCGTTGAATTGTTCAGGGGCTACACCTTC. Its translation: CSVELFRGYTF. The chain uses TRBV29-1 and TRBJ1-2; D remains unclear. Between the trimmed V and J ends, which lost 2 bases and 8 bases, there was a span of 9 bases. The length of the CDR3 is 11 residues. Germline values: CDR1 SQVTM, CDR2 ANQGSEA.

The chain employs TRBV4-1 and TRBJ1-5, with TRBD1 matching 8 bases. The J segment lost 8 bases and the V segment lost 0 bases, leaving 3 bases of the junction unmatched. Germline CDR1 and CDR2: MGHRA and YSYEKL. The CDR3 spans 14 residues. The CDR3 DNA is TGCGCCAGCAGCCAAGACCAGGGGGCGAAGCCCCAGCATTTT. Its protein product is CASSQDQGAKPQHF.

The CDR3 coding sequence is TGCAGCGTTCGTTTTGACACTGAAGCTTTCTTT. It translates to CSVRFDTEAFF. V is TRBV29-1 and J is TRBJ1-1, with D uncertain. Trimming removed 5 bases from V and 3 bases from J, with 7 bases in between. Germline-derived CDR1 and CDR2 are SQVTM and ANQGSEA. This CDR3 region has 11 residues.

The count of this clone is one. CDR3 sequence (DNA): TGTGCCAGCAGGGACAGGGGGAACACCGGGGAGCTGTTTTTT. The encoded protein is CASRDRGNTGELFF. The genes are TRBV9 and TRBJ2-2, with 9 bases that match TRBD1. CDR1 and CDR2 (germline): SGDLS, YYNGEE. V was pared by 5 bases and J by 1 base, with 0 bases of the junction left unmatched. There are 14 residues in the CDR3. Combining the CDR3 with reference TRBV9 and TRBJ2-2 gives the whole variable domain DSGVTQTPKHLITATGQRVTLRCSPRSGDLSVYWYQQSLDQGLQFLIQYYNGEERAKGNILERFSAQQFPDLHSELNLSSLELGDSALYFCASRDRGNTGELFFGEGSRLTVL.

A few counts support this clone. The chain joins TRBV6-6 to TRBJ1-2, with D possibly TRBD1 on 6 matching bases. From germline, CDR1 is MNHNY and CDR2 SVGAGI (reference sequence). V was clipped by 6 bases and J by 0 bases, with 11 bases between them. The CDR3 totals 14 residues. The CDR3, as DNA: TGTGCCAGCAGCCCGACAGGACCTAACTATGGCTACACCTTC. Amino acids: CASSPTGPNYGYTF.

The chain uses TRBV29-1 and TRBJ1-2, with a tentative D call TRBD1 (6 bases). The CDR3 is 14 amino acids. The germline V and J ends were trimmed by 4 bases and 8 bases, with 20 bases remaining between them. Germline assignment: CDR1 SQVTM and CDR2 ANQGSEA. In nucleotides, the CDR3 is TGCAGCGTTGCCGGGACAATAGACCTAGGGGGCTACACCTTC. Translation gives CSVAGTIDLGGYTF.